At least ten counts were recorded for the clone carrying this TCR beta chain. The antigen is not known. This sample was taken from a study of T cells after yellow fever vaccination. Study in general: The SMART-Seq v4 Ultra Low Input method served to prepare the low-cell-number fractions.

This CDR3 has 14 residues. Study observations and caveats: Clonotypes shared by both compartments, CD4 and CD8, made up a small share. Post-booster reappearance was seen for most primary-vaccination clones (around 97% CD4, roughly 91% CD8).

A universal primer site and UMIs were added as TCR cDNA was made by 5'RACE template switching. MiXCR, applied by TCRdb to the 5' RACE reads, yields one record per CDR3 protein. This sample carries about 210,000 distinct CDR3 sequences, around 3.1% of them seen once, and the ten largest clones take under 3.5%. The sequences come from CD4+ T cells sorted from PBMCs, collected 10 days after the yellow fever booster vaccination. The TCR was taken from a man aged 18-30 years who received the YFV17D yellow fever vaccine. The chain combines TRBV21-1 with TRBJ1-5. TRBV21-1 is shown as a pseudogene. CDR3 in DNA: TGTGCCAGCAGCATGGGGTTAAGCAATCAGCCCCAGCATTTT. It is translated as CASSMGLSNQPQHF.